The 8 T cell receptor beta chains presented below share a single source sample, sequenced in a study of T cell responses to AZD1222 COVID-19 vaccine. The protocol was immunoSEQ multiplex PCR, while the TCRdb copy is restricted to in-frame clones and leaves out a portion. This sample has some 180,000 clones, with approximately 90% found just once. The sample in question was peripheral blood, obtained 28 days after the second AZD1222 dose. The source of these receptors is an adult who received the AZD1222 COVID-19 vaccine.

A note on this clone: Other DNA sequences in this sample translate to the same CDR3. The chain joins TRBV9 to TRBJ2-7, with 7 bases identical to TRBD2. The germline gives CDR1 SGDLS, CDR2 YYNGEE. This CDR3 has 14 amino acids. V trimming: 3 bases; J trimming: 6 bases; junction bases outside the gene matches: 9. The CDR3 spells CASSEQAGWAEQYF. The CDR3 DNA reads as TGTGCCAGCAGCGAGCAAGCGGGGTGGGCCGAGCAGTACTTC.

The genes are TRBV5-5 and TRBJ1-3; D call uncertain. CDR1 is SGHKS, CDR2 YYEKEE, per germline (reference sequence). The CDR3 extends over 15 amino acids. The V and J ends lost 1 base and 4 bases respectively, with 12 bases between them. The CDR3 bases are TGTGCCAGCAGCTTGAGAAAAGACTTAGGAAACACCATATATTTT. This gives the protein CASSLRKDLGNTIYF.

The chain carries TRBV7-8 and TRBJ2-3; D not resolved. Germline V gene lookup returns CDR1 SGHVS and CDR2 FQNEAQ. V was clipped by 5 bases and J by 1 base, with 13 bases between them. CDR3 length: 15 amino acids. CDR3: CASSPPGSRTDTQYF. The CDR3 nucleotides are TGTGCCAGCAGCCCACCCGGGTCTCGCACAGATACGCAGTATTTT.

This clone appeared a single time. The V call is TRBV7-2, the J call TRBJ2-5, with D maybe TRBD1 (5 bases). The CDR3 is 14 amino acids. Germline values: CDR1 SGHTA, CDR2 FQGNSA. The V end was cut by 1 base, the J end by 4 bases, with 10 bases between. The CDR3 here is CASSLGLRVETQYF. In DNA form, the CDR3 reads TGTGCCAGCAGCTTAGGGCTCAGGGTAGAGACCCAGTACTTC.

About this clone: This sample includes further DNA sequences coding for the same CDR3. The chain couples TRBV18 to TRBJ2-2, with D possibly being TRBD1 or TRBD2 (5 bases each). Trimming pared 3 bases from V and 5 bases from J, leaving 13 bases between. This CDR3 has 15 residues. The germline V gene encodes CDR1 KGHSH and CDR2 LQKENI. The CDR3: CASSPPGTLTGELFF. The CDR3 nucleotides read TGTGCCAGCTCACCTCCGGGGACCCTAACCGGGGAGCTGTTTTTT.

V is TRBV14 and J is TRBJ2-7; D remains ambiguous. This CDR3 has 15 amino acids. The germline gives CDR1 SGHDN, CDR2 FVKESK. Between the trimmed V and J ends, which lost 0 bases and 4 bases, there was a span of 13 bases. The CDR3 is CASSQDLGLIYEQYF. In DNA form, the CDR3 reads TGTGCCAGCAGCCAAGATCTGGGCTTGATATACGAGCAGTACTTC.

The chain couples TRBV30 to TRBJ1-2, with 7 bases that match TRBD1. The CDR3 has 15 residues. The ends lost 0 bases at V and 1 base at J; junction bases unmatched: 5. CDR1 and CDR2 (germline): GTSNPN, SVGIG (reference sequence). The CDR3 DNA sequence: TGTGCCTGGAGTGTACTTAGGGGGCATAACTATGGCTACACCTTC. Translating gives CAWSVLRGHNYGYTF.

CDR3 amino acids: CASSLQGGTTDTQYF. The CDR3 DNA follows: TGTGCCAGCAGCTTACAGGGGGGGACTACAGATACGCAGTATTTT. V is TRBV7-9 and J is TRBJ2-3; D could derive from TRBD1 or TRBD2 (7 bases each). This CDR3 is built from 15 residues. Germline V CDR1 and CDR2: SEHNR, FQNEAQ (reference sequence). Trimming removed 2 bases at V and 3 bases at J, with 12 bases between.